A selection of T cell receptor beta chains follows, all from one sample in a study of T cells in Graves' hyperthyroidism and ophthalmopathy. TCRdb called the multiplex PCR reads again in MiXCR, with one record for every CDR3 protein. This sample has roughly 700,000 distinct CDR3 sequences, with approximately 15% found just once. Sequenced input: blood. These receptor sequences come from a man aged 45-65 years with Graves' hyperthyroidism. The CDR3 runs from the conserved cysteine through the conserved F or W. A D gene is named only where the DNA matches it firmly. Not all rows give a size; the values are once, few, many and, for expanded clones, a class.

v_call: TRBV27
clone_size: few
j_call: TRBJ2-1
d_call: TRBD2
cdr3_nt: TGTGCCAGCAGTCGAACCCGAACGGGTAGCGGGAGCCGGGGTGAGCAGTTCTTC
cdr3_aa: CASSRTRTGSGSRGEQFF

v_call: TRBV28
clone_size: many
j_call: TRBJ2-7
d_call: TRBD2
cdr3_nt: TGTGCCAGCAGTCAACTAGCGGGAGGGTACGAGCAGTACTTC
cdr3_aa: CASSQLAGGYEQYF

v_call: TRBV12-3/TRBV12-4
clone_size: -
j_call: TRBJ2-7
d_call: TRBD2
cdr3_nt: TGTGCCAGCACCCGCCGACTAGCGGGGACCTACGAGCAGTACTTC
cdr3_aa: CASTRRLAGTYEQYF

v_call: TRBV12-3/TRBV12-4
clone_size: -
j_call: TRBJ2-7
d_call: -
cdr3_nt: TGTGCCAGCAGTTCTCAGACTGGATTAAGCTACGAGCAGTACTTC
cdr3_aa: CASSSQTGLSYEQYF

v_call: TRBV6-2/TRBV6-3
clone_size: many
j_call: TRBJ2-3
d_call: TRBD2
cdr3_nt: TGTGCCAGCAGTTATCACGAGGGGAGGGCCGGTCTTACGCAGTATTTT
cdr3_aa: CASSYHEGRAGLTQYF

v_call: TRBV3-1
clone_size: many
j_call: TRBJ1-1
d_call: -
cdr3_nt: TGTGCCAGCAGCCAACGGGACGCCCATGAAGCTTTCTTT
cdr3_aa: CASSQRDAHEAFF

v_call: TRBV28
clone_size: -
j_call: TRBJ2-1
d_call: -
cdr3_nt: TGTGCCAGCACTTCTACGGGAGTTCTGTTGAAGTTCTTC
cdr3_aa: CASTSTGVLLKFF

v_call: TRBV19
clone_size: few
j_call: TRBJ1-6
d_call: -
cdr3_nt: TGTGCCAGTAGTATGGACAACTATAATTCACCCCTCCACTTT
cdr3_aa: CASSMDNYNSPLHF

v_call: TRBV30
clone_size: many
j_call: TRBJ2-1
d_call: -
cdr3_nt: TGTGCCTGTGCACGGGAGCAGTTCTTC
cdr3_aa: CACAREQFF

v_call: TRBV6-1
clone_size: -
j_call: TRBJ2-1
d_call: TRBD2
cdr3_nt: TGTGCCAGCAGATCCCTAGCGGCAACCTACAATGAGCAGTTCTTC
cdr3_aa: CASRSLAATYNEQFF

v_call: TRBV12-3/TRBV12-4
clone_size: many
j_call: TRBJ1-1
d_call: -
cdr3_nt: TGTGCCAGCAGTTTCGGGGAAGACACTGAAGCTTTCTTT
cdr3_aa: CASSFGEDTEAFF

v_call: TRBV27
clone_size: many
j_call: TRBJ2-2
d_call: TRBD2
cdr3_nt: TGTGCCAGCAGTTCTAGCGGGAGTAACACCGGGGAGCTGTTTTTT
cdr3_aa: CASSSSGSNTGELFF

v_call: TRBV11-2
clone_size: -
j_call: TRBJ2-1
d_call: -
cdr3_nt: TGTGCCAGCAGGCTAGGCGGGGGCGCGGGGAATGAGCAGTTCTTC
cdr3_aa: CASRLGGGAGNEQFF

v_call: TRBV20-1
clone_size: many
j_call: TRBJ2-3
d_call: TRBD2
cdr3_nt: TGCAGTGCTAGGCTAGCGGGGTTCACAGATACGCAGTATTTT
cdr3_aa: CSARLAGFTDTQYF

v_call: TRBV28
clone_size: many
j_call: TRBJ1-2
d_call: TRBD1
cdr3_nt: TGTGCCAGCAGTTTAGGGGGGACAGGGGGCGACTACACCTTC
cdr3_aa: CASSLGGTGGDYTF

v_call: TRBV20-1
clone_size: few
j_call: TRBJ2-3
d_call: -
cdr3_nt: TGCAGTGCTTCTGGACCCCCGGATACGCAGTATTTT
cdr3_aa: CSASGPPDTQYF

v_call: TRBV9
clone_size: -
j_call: TRBJ1-3
d_call: TRBD1
cdr3_nt: TGTGCCAGCGGAAGGGACAGCCACTCTGGAAACACCATATTTTTT
cdr3_aa: CASGRDSHSGNTIFF

v_call: TRBV2
clone_size: many
j_call: TRBJ1-5
d_call: -
cdr3_nt: TGTGCCAGCAGTGACCGGACAGAGAATCAGCCCCAGCATTTT
cdr3_aa: CASSDRTENQPQHF

v_call: TRBV28
clone_size: few
j_call: TRBJ2-3
d_call: -
cdr3_nt: TGTGCCAGCGGAGCCCGGGACAACACAGATACGCAGTATTTT
cdr3_aa: CASGARDNTDTQYF

v_call: TRBV2
clone_size: many
j_call: TRBJ1-1
d_call: -
cdr3_nt: TGTGCCAGCAGTGAAGGGCGGAGTGAAGCTTTCTTT
cdr3_aa: CASSEGRSEAFF

v_call: TRBV28
clone_size: many
j_call: TRBJ2-7
d_call: TRBD2
cdr3_nt: TGTGCCAGCAGGACTAGCGGGACTACAAACGAGCAGTACTTC
cdr3_aa: CASRTSGTTNEQYF

v_call: TRBV7-9
clone_size: -
j_call: TRBJ1-1
d_call: TRBD1
cdr3_nt: TGTGCCAGCAGCTTAAACCGCCCCTGGGACAGGGGGGACACTGAAGCTTTCTTT
cdr3_aa: CASSLNRPWDRGDTEAFF

v_call: TRBV4-3
clone_size: few
j_call: TRBJ1-4
d_call: -
cdr3_nt: TGCGCCAGCAGCCAAGATGGGGGGAGGGTCCGAAAACTGTTTTTT
cdr3_aa: CASSQDGGRVRKLFF

v_call: TRBV18
clone_size: many
j_call: TRBJ1-1
d_call: -
cdr3_nt: TGTGCCAGCTCACCAGGGGGCCACACTGAAGCTTTCTTT
cdr3_aa: CASSPGGHTEAFF

v_call: TRBV19
clone_size: -
j_call: TRBJ2-7
d_call: TRBD2
cdr3_nt: TGTGCCAGTAGTCCGTCAATTGGCGGGAGCCGCTACGAGCAGTACTTC
cdr3_aa: CASSPSIGGSRYEQYF

v_call: TRBV7-2
clone_size: -
j_call: TRBJ2-3
d_call: TRBD2
cdr3_nt: TGTGCCAGCAGCTTAGCGGGACTAGCGTCAGATACGCAGTATTTT
cdr3_aa: CASSLAGLASDTQYF

v_call: TRBV7-8
clone_size: -
j_call: TRBJ1-1
d_call: -
cdr3_nt: TGTGCCAGCAGCCTAGTCCAGGCCACGAGAAAGACCACTGAAGCTTTCTTT
cdr3_aa: CASSLVQATRKTTEAFF

v_call: TRBV28
clone_size: -
j_call: TRBJ1-2
d_call: -
cdr3_nt: TGTGCCACTTTTGCAGCTAACTATGGCTACACCTTC
cdr3_aa: CATFAANYGYTF

v_call: TRBV11-3
clone_size: -
j_call: TRBJ1-3
d_call: TRBD1
cdr3_nt: TGTGCCAGCAGCGAGGGGGACAGATTTTCGAGCTCTGGAAACACCATATATTTT
cdr3_aa: CASSEGDRFSSSGNTIYF